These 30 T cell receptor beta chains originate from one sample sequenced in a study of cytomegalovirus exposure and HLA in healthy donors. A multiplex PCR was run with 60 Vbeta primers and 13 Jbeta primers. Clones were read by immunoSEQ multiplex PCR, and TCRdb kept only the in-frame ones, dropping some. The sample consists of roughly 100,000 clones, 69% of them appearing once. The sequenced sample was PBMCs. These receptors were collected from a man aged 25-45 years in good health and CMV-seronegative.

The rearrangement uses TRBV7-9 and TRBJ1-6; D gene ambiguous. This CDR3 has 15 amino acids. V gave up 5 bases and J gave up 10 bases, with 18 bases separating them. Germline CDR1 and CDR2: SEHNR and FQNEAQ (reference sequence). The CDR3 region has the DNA TGTGCCAGCAGCCCAGGTTACGAGATGCGATCACCCCTCCACTTT. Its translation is CASSPGYEMRSPLHF.

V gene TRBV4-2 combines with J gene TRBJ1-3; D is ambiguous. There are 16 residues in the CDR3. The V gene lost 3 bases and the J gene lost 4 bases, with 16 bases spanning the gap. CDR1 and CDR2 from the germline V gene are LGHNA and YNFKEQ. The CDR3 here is CASSQEVRHAGNTIYF. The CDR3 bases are TGTGCCAGCAGCCAGGAGGTTCGACACGCCGGAAACACCATATATTTT.

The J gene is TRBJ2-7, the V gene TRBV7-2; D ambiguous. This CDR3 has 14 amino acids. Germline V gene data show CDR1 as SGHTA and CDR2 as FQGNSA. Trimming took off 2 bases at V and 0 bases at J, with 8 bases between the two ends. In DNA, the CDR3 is TGTGCCAGCAGCTTATCGGAGAGCTCCTACGAGCAGTACTTC. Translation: CASSLSESSYEQYF.

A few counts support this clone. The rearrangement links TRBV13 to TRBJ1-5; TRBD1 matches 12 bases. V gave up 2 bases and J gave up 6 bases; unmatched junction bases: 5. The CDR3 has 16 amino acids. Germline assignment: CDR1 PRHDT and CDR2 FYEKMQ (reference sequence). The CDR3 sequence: CASSLRGQGAIQPQHF. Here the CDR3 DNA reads TGTGCCAGCAGCTTACGGGGACAGGGGGCGATTCAGCCCCAGCATTTT.

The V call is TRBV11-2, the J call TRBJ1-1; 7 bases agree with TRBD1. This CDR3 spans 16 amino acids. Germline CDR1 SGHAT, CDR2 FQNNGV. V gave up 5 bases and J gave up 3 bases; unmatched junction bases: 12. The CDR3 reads CASSQHYRGRDTEAFF. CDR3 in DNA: TGTGCCAGCAGCCAGCATTACAGGGGCAGGGACACTGAAGCTTTCTTT.

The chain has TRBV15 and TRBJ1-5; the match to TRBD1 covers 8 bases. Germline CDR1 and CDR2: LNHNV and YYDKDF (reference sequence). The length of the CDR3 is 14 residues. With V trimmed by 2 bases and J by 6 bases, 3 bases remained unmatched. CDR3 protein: CATSRSGGGQPQHF. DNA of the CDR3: TGTGCCACCAGCAGATCAGGGGGCGGTCAGCCCCAGCATTTT.

The CDR3 nucleotides are TGTGCCAGCAGCCCTGGGACAGACCGGAAAGCTTTCTTT. This encodes CASSPGTDRKAFF. This chain links TRBV6-5 with TRBJ1-1, with 7 nucleotides matching TRBD1. J gave up 9 bases and V 6 bases, and 10 bases lay outside the gene matches. There are 13 residues in the CDR3. Germline assignment: CDR1 MNHEY and CDR2 SVGAGI.

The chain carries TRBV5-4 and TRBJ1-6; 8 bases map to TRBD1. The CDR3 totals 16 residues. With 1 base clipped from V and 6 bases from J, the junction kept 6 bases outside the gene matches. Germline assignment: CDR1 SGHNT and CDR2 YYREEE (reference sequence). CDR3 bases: TGTGCCAGCAGCTTGCAAGTCGGACAGGGTAATTCACCCCTCCACTTT. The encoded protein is CASSLQVGQGNSPLHF.

DNA for the CDR3: TGTGCCAGTAGTATCTTTAGAAAGACAGGGAACACCGGGGAGCTGTTTTTT. This sequence encodes CASSIFRKTGNTGELFF. This chain links TRBV19 with TRBJ2-2, with D possibly TRBD1 on 6 matching bases. Trimming removed 3 bases at V and 1 base at J, with 15 bases between. CDR3 length: 17 residues. Per the germline V gene, CDR1 is LNHDA and CDR2 is SQIVND (reference sequence). Full variable domain (remainder filled in from reference TRBV19 and TRBJ2-2): DGGITQSPKYLFRKEGQNVTLSCEQNLNHDAMYWYRQDPGQGLRLIYYSQIVNDFQKGDIAEGYSVSREKKESFPLTVTSAQKNPTAFYLCASSIFRKTGNTGELFFGEGSRLTVL.

This CDR3 is CASSQEIWGRGPSGGANVLTF. The DNA of the CDR3 is TGCGCCAGCAGCCAAGAAATTTGGGGCAGGGGGCCCTCAGGTGGGGCCAACGTCCTGACTTTC. The chain links TRBV4-1 to TRBJ2-6, with 8 bases lining up with TRBD1. V lost 0 bases to trimming and J lost 3 bases; unmatched junction nucleotides: 16. CDR1 and CDR2 from the germline V gene are MGHRA and YSYEKL. This CDR3 is built from 21 residues.

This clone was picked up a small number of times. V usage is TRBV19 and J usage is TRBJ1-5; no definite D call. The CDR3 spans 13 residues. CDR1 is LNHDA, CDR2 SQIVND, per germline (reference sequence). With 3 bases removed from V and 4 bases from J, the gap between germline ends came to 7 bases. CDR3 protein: CASSIRGNQPQHF. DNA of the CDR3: TGTGCCAGTAGTATTCGGGGAAATCAGCCCCAGCATTTT.

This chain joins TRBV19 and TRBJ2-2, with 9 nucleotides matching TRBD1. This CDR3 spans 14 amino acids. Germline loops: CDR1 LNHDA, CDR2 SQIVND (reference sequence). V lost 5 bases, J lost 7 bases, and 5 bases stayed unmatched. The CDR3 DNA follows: TGTGCCAGTAGTCCGAGGACAGGGGTCGGGGAGCTGTTTTTT. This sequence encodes CASSPRTGVGELFF.

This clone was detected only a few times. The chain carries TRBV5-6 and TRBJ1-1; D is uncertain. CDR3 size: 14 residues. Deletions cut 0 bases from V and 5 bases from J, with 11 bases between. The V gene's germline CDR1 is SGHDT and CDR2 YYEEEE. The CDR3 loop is CASSLGRGGTEAFF. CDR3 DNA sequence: TGTGCCAGCAGCTTGGGTCGGGGAGGGACTGAAGCTTTCTTT.

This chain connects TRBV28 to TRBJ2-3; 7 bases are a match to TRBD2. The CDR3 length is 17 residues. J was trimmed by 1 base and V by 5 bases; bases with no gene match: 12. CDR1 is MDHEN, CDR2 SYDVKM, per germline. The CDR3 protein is CASSQFGGTRGTDTQYF. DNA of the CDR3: TGTGCCAGCAGTCAATTCGGGGGGACTCGGGGCACAGATACGCAGTATTTT.

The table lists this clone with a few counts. The CDR3 sequence: CASSRSSSGNTIYF. The CDR3 DNA is TGCGCCAGCAGCCGGAGTAGTTCTGGAAACACCATATATTTT. The gene calls are TRBV4-3 and TRBJ1-3; D not resolved. Trimming left V 4 bases short and J 1 base short, with 8 bases between. Germline V gives CDR1 LGHNA, CDR2 YSLEER. The CDR3 sequence is 14 residues long.

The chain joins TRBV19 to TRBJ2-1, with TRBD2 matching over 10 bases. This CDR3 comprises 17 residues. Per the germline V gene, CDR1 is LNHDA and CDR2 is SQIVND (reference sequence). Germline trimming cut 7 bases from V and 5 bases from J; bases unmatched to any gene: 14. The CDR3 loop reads CASTDSGRGLANNEQFF. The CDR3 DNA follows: TGTGCCAGTACCGACTCCGGCAGGGGACTAGCGAACAATGAGCAGTTCTTC.

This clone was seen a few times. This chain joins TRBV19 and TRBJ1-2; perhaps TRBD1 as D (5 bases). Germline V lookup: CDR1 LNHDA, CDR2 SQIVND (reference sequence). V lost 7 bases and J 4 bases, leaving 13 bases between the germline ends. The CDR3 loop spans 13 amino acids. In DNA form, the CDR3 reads TGTGCCAGTAACGGGGGAGTGAGCTATGGCTACACCTTC. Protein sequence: CASNGGVSYGYTF.

Here the CDR3 reads CASSPQLGQRIYGYTF. The CDR3 DNA follows: TGTGCCAGCTCACCCCAACTGGGACAGCGAATCTATGGCTACACCTTC. The J gene is TRBJ1-2, the V gene TRBV18, with TRBD1 identical over 7 bases. J gave up 4 bases and V 3 bases, and 11 bases lay outside the gene matches. This CDR3 comprises 16 residues. CDR1 is KGHSH, CDR2 LQKENI, per germline.

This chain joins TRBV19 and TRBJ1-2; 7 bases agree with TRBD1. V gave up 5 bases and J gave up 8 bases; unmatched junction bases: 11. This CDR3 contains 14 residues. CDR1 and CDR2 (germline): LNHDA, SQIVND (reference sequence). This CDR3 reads CASSATGAPGGYTF. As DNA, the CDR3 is TGTGCCAGTAGTGCAACAGGGGCTCCCGGAGGCTACACCTTC.

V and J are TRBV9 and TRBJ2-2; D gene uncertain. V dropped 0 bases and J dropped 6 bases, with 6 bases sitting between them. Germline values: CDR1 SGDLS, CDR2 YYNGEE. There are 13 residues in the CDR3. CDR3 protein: CASSVASAGELFF. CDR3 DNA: TGTGCCAGCAGCGTAGCTAGTGCCGGGGAGCTGTTTTTT.

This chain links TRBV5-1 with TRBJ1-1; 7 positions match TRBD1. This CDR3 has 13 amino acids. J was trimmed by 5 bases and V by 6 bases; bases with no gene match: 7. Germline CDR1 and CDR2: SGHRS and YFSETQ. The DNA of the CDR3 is TGCGCCAGCAAGACAGGGTTTGGAACTGAAGCTTTCTTT. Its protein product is CASKTGFGTEAFF.

This chain's CDR3 is CASSPRGAEKLFF. CDR3 nucleotide sequence: TGTGCCAGCAGCCCCAGGGGGGCGGAAAAACTGTTTTTT. This chain joins TRBV11-3 and TRBJ1-4; TRBD1 agrees at 7 bases. This CDR3 has 13 amino acids. The V and J ends lost 5 bases and 8 bases, in that order; junction bases with no gene match: 5. The germline V gene has CDR1 SGHNT and CDR2 YENEEA. The full variable domain, completed using reference TRBV11-3 and TRBJ1-4, is EAGVVQSPRYKIIEKKQPVAFWCNPISGHNTLYWYLQNLGQGPELLIRYENEEAVDDSQLPKDRFSAERLKGVDSTLKIQPAELGDSAVYLCASSPRGAEKLFFGSGTQLSVL.

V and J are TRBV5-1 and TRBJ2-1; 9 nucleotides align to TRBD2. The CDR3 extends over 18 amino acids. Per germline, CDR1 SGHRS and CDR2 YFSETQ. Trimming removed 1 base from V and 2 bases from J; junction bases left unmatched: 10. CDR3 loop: CASSLNSAGGLPYNEQFF. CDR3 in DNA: TGCGCCAGCAGCTTGAATTCAGCGGGAGGACTACCCTACAATGAGCAGTTCTTC.

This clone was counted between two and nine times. The CDR3 DNA follows: TGTGCCAGCAGCCAGGGACTAGCGGGAGGGAGCATTCAGTACTTC. Protein product: CASSQGLAGGSIQYF. The V call is TRBV11-3, the J call TRBJ2-4; the match to TRBD2 covers 16 bases. CDR3 length: 15 amino acids. Germline CDR1 is SGHNT and CDR2 is YENEEA. V dropped 5 bases and J dropped 9; count of bases not matched to a gene: 4. Combining the CDR3 with reference TRBV11-3 and TRBJ2-4 gives the whole variable domain EAGVVQSPRYKIIEKKQPVAFWCNPISGHNTLYWYLQNLGQGPELLIRYENEEAVDDSQLPKDRFSAERLKGVDSTLKIQPAELGDSAVYLCASSQGLAGGSIQYFGAGTRLSVL.

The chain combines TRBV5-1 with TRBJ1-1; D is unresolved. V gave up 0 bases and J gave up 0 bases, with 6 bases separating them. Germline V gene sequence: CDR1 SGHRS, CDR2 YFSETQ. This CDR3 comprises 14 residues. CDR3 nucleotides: TGCGCCAGCAGCTTGGAACAGATGAACACTGAAGCTTTCTTT. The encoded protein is CASSLEQMNTEAFF.

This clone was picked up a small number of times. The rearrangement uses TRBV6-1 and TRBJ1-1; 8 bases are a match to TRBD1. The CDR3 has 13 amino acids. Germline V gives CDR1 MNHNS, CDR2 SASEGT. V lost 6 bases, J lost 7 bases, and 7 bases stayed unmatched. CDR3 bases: TGTGCCAGCAGACTGGACAGGGCCGGTGAAGCTTTCTTT. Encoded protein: CASRLDRAGEAFF.

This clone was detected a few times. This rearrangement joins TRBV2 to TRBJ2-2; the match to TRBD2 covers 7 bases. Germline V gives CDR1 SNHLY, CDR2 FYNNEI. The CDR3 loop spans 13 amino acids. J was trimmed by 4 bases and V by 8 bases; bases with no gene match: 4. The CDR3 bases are TGTGCCAGCTGTCTAGCGGCCACCGGGGAGCTGTTTTTT. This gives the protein CASCLAATGELFF.

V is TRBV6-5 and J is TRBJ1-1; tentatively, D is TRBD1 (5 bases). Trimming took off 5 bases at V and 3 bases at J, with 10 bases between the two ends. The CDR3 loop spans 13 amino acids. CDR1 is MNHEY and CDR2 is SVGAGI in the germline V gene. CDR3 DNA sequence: TGTGCCAGCAGTCCGTCGGGGGACACTGAAGCTTTCTTT. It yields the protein CASSPSGDTEAFF.

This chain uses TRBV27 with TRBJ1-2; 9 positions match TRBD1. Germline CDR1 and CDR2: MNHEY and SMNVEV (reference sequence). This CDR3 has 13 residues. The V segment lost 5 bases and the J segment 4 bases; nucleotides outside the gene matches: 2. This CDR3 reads CASSQDRGYGYTF. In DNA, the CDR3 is TGTGCCAGCAGTCAGGACAGGGGCTATGGCTACACCTTC.

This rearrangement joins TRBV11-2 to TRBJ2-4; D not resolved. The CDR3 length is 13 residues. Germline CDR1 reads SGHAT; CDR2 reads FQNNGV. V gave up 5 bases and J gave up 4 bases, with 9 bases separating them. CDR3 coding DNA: TGTGCCAGCAGCCCCGACACAAAAAACATTCAGTACTTC. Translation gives CASSPDTKNIQYF.